The 17 T cell receptor beta chains reported below all come from one sample, sequenced in a study of blood T cell repertoires in COVID-19. Profiled with immunoSEQ multiplex PCR; TCRdb holds only in-frame clones, not every one. Counted here are about 220,000 clones, around four fifths occurring once; the ten biggest clones make up approximately 8%. The specimen sequenced was peripheral blood. These receptors originate from an elderly woman with COVID-19, enrolled during active disease.

J is TRBJ2-1 and V is TRBV3-1 (or the pseudogene TRBV3-2); D ambiguous. The CDR3 has 14 amino acids. Germline V lookup: CDR1 LGHDT, CDR2 YNNKEL (reference sequence). V shed 1 base and J shed 5 bases, with 9 bases lying between them. The CDR3 DNA reads as TGTGCCAGCAGCCAAGTTTTTAAAAACAATGAGCAGTTCTTC. Translating gives CASSQVFKNNEQFF.

This chain links TRBV28 with TRBJ2-7; maybe TRBD2 (7 bases). Germline loops: CDR1 MDHEN, CDR2 SYDVKM. V lost 3 bases and J lost 6, with 18 bases in between. The CDR3 extends over 15 amino acids. The CDR3 protein is CASSFRGGGAAEQYF. CDR3 sequence (DNA): TGTGCCAGCAGTTTCCGCGGAGGGGGGGCGGCCGAGCAGTACTTC.

The genes are TRBV30 and TRBJ1-1, with a tentative D call TRBD1 (5 bases). Germline V gene lookup returns CDR1 GTSNPN and CDR2 SVGIG (reference sequence). Trimming shortened V by 0 bases and J by 2 bases, and 7 bases separated the two germline ends. The CDR3 sequence is 13 residues long. The CDR3 nucleotides read TGTGCCTGGAGTGTGACAGTTAACACTGAAGCTTTCTTT. Translated: CAWSVTVNTEAFF.

The chain links TRBV7-9 to TRBJ1-1, with D unresolved. Trimming took off 4 bases at V and 0 bases at J, with 12 bases between the two ends. Germline V CDR1 and CDR2: SEHNR, FQNEAQ (reference sequence). This CDR3 is built from 15 residues. The CDR3 loop is CASSSSGVLNTEAFF. In nucleotides, the CDR3 is TGTGCCAGCAGCTCTAGCGGGGTCTTGAACACTGAAGCTTTCTTT.

This clone was seen once. This chain uses TRBV2 with TRBJ1-2, with no clear D. V was clipped by 4 bases and J by 2 bases, with 11 bases between them. The CDR3 loop spans 14 amino acids. Germline CDR1 SNHLY, CDR2 FYNNEI. The CDR3 region has the DNA TGTGCCAGCAGTGGAGTAACAGAGAACTATGGCTACACCTTC. Translating it yields CASSGVTENYGYTF.

This chain uses TRBV7-9 with TRBJ2-7, with TRBD2 matching over 8 bases. Germline values: CDR1 SEHNR, CDR2 FQNEAQ (reference sequence). V lost 5 bases and J lost 1; bases outside the gene matches: 10. The CDR3 is 16 residues long. CDR3 sequence: CASSDTGGRSSYEQYF. The CDR3 DNA is TGTGCCAGCAGCGATACGGGAGGGAGGTCTTCCTACGAGCAGTACTTC.

This rearrangement joins TRBV6-2 or TRBV6-3 to TRBJ2-3; 8 bases are shared with TRBD2. In germline, CDR1 is MNHEY, CDR2 SVGEGT. Trimming took 1 base from V and 2 from J; bases not matched to a gene: 5. The CDR3 spans 16 residues. In DNA form, the CDR3 reads TGTGCCAGCAGTTACTTAGCGGGGTTCCCCACAGATACGCAGTATTTT. It specifies CASSYLAGFPTDTQYF.

V usage is TRBV9 and J usage is TRBJ2-1, with unresolved D. CDR1 and CDR2 (germline): SGDLS, YYNGEE. The CDR3 sequence is 14 residues long. Trimming left V 2 bases short and J 3 bases short, with 9 bases between. The CDR3 sequence is CASSVVLDYNEQFF. The CDR3 bases are TGTGCCAGCAGCGTGGTCCTAGACTACAATGAGCAGTTCTTC. The full variable domain, rest sourced from reference TRBV9 and TRBJ2-1, is DSGVTQTPKHLITATGQRVTLRCSPRSGDLSVYWYQQSLDQGLQFLIQYYNGEERAKGNILERFSAQQFPDLHSELNLSSLELGDSALYFCASSVVLDYNEQFFGPGTRLTVL.

This sequence joins TRBV19 and TRBJ1-5, with 7 positions matching TRBD1. CDR1 is LNHDA and CDR2 is SQIVND in the germline V gene (reference sequence). The CDR3 has 14 residues. Germline trimming cut 4 bases from V and 3 bases from J; bases unmatched to any gene: 3. This chain's CDR3 is CASSTTGNNQPQHF. The CDR3, as DNA: TGTGCCAGTAGTACGACAGGGAACAATCAGCCCCAGCATTTT.

The J gene is TRBJ2-1, the V gene TRBV7-2, with TRBD2 matching 8 bases. Germline CDR1 reads SGHTA; CDR2 reads FQGNSA. CDR3 length: 15 residues. Germline trimming cut 1 base from V and 2 bases from J; bases unmatched to any gene: 1. CDR3 bases: TGTGCCAGCAGCTTAGAAGCGGGGGCCTACAATGAGCAGTTCTTC. This codes for CASSLEAGAYNEQFF.

CDR3 sequence reads: CASSIRDTGAAFF. CDR3 DNA sequence: TGCGCCAGCAGCATCCGGGACACCGGGGCAGCTTTCTTT. V and J are TRBV5-1 and TRBJ1-1; D is possibly TRBD1 (6 bases). Germline V gives CDR1 SGHRS, CDR2 YFSETQ. V was shortened by 4 bases and J by 10 bases, with 17 bases between the two germline ends. CDR3 length: 13 residues.

The chain employs TRBV7-2 and TRBJ2-1; the D gene is possibly TRBD2 (6 bases). This CDR3 region has 15 residues. CDR1 SGHTA and CDR2 FQGNSA come from the germline V gene. Trimming pared 6 bases from V and 0 bases from J, leaving 12 bases between. The CDR3 DNA sequence: TGTGCCAGCAGATCGGGACTCAGCTCCTACAATGAGCAGTTCTTC. Encoded protein: CASRSGLSSYNEQFF.

The chain couples TRBV9 to TRBJ2-7; TRBD2 is a possible D gene (5 bases). CDR3 length: 14 amino acids. V lost 4 bases, J lost 4 bases, and 15 bases lay in between. Germline values: CDR1 SGDLS, CDR2 YYNGEE. DNA for the CDR3: TGTGCCAGCAGCCCAATGGGGAGTAGATACGAGCAGTACTTC. Translation: CASSPMGSRYEQYF.

CDR3 nucleotides: TGTGCCAGCAGTGAACGGCGGGGCTCTGGAAACACCATATATTTT. It codes for CASSERRGSGNTIYF. The genes are TRBV6-1 and TRBJ1-3; D uncertain. Germline assignment: CDR1 MNHNS and CDR2 SASEGT. The CDR3 contains 15 residues. V was pared by 2 bases and J by 0 bases, with 8 bases between.

The CDR3 here is CASSRGNTEAFF. CDR3 nucleotides: TGTGCCAGCAGCAGGGGGAACACTGAAGCTTTCTTT. The J gene is TRBJ1-1, the V gene TRBV3-1 (or the pseudogene TRBV3-2), with D tentatively TRBD1 (5 bases). From germline, CDR1 is LGHDT and CDR2 YNNKEL (reference sequence). This CDR3 comprises 12 residues. Trimming removed 5 bases at V and 1 base at J, with 5 bases between.

The CDR3 DNA sequence: TGCGCCAGCAGCTTGACTGCCGGGAAAGATACGCAGTATTTT. Its protein product is CASSLTAGKDTQYF. The rearrangement uses TRBV5-1 and TRBJ2-3; a weak D match, TRBD2 (5 bases). Trimming removed 1 base from V and 5 bases from J, with 11 bases in between. This CDR3 has 14 amino acids. In germline, CDR1 is SGHRS, CDR2 YFSETQ.

This rearrangement joins TRBV4-2 to TRBJ1-5; D possibly corresponds to TRBD1 (5 bases). The CDR3 length is 15 residues. The germline V and J ends were trimmed by 0 bases and 9 bases, with 15 bases remaining between them. The germline V gene encodes CDR1 LGHNA and CDR2 YNFKEQ. In DNA, the CDR3 is TGTGCCAGCAGCCAAGATAACGGGGGGGTAAGGCCCCAGCATTTT. The encoded protein is CASSQDNGGVRPQHF.